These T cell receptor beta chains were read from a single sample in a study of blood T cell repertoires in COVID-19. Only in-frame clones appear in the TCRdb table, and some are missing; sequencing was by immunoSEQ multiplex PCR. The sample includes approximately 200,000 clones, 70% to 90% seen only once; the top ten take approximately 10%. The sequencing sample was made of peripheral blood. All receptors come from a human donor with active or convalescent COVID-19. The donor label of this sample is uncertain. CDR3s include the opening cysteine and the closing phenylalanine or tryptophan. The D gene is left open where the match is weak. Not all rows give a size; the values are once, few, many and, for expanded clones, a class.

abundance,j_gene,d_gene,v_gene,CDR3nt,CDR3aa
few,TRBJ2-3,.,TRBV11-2,TGTGCCAGCAGCCAGGACTGGCTGGATACGCAGTATTTT,CASSQDWLDTQYF
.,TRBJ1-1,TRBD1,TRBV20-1,TGCAAACCGGGACAGGGATCTGAAGCTTTCTTT,CKPGQGSEAFF
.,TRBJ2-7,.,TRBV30,TGTGCCTGGATTGGGTCCCCAGGTCACGAGCAGTACTTC,CAWIGSPGHEQYF
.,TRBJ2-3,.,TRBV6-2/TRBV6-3,TGTGCCAGCAGTCAGGTGTTCACAGATACGCAGTATTTT,CASSQVFTDTQYF
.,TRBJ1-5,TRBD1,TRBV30,TGTGCCTCCGAGCAGAAGACAGGGGGCAATCAGCCCCAGCATTTT,CASEQKTGGNQPQHF
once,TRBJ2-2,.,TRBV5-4,TGTGCCAGCAGCTCGACGACTAGACGGAACACCGGGGAGCTGTTTTTT,CASSSTTRRNTGELFF
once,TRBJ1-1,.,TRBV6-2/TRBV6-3,TGTGCCAGCAGTTACCCCCTAAACCCTCGGAACACTGAAGCTTTCTTT,CASSYPLNPRNTEAFF
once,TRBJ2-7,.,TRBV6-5,TGTGCCAGCAGTTACCTCAGGGAATCCTACGAGCAGTACTTC,CASSYLRESYEQYF
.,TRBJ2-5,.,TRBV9,TGTGCCAGCAGCGGACCACAGGGAGTCCAAGAGACCCAGTACTTC,CASSGPQGVQETQYF
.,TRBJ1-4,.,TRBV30,TGTGCCTGGAGGGCCCCAACAGGGTCCCTTGCAACTAATGAAAAACTGTTTTTT,CAWRAPTGSLATNEKLFF
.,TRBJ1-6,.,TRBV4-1,TGCGCCAGCAGCCAGTTACCAGGGCAGGGAAAATCACCCCTCCACTTT,CASSQLPGQGKSPLHF
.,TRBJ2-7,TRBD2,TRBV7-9,TGTGCCAGCAGCTTAGTGGGTAGCGGGAGTTCTGAAGAGCAGTACTTC,CASSLVGSGSSEEQYF
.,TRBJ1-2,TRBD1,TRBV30,TGTGCCTGGAGCGCTCCGGGACAGGGGGCTACGGGTGGCTACACCTTC,CAWSAPGQGATGGYTF
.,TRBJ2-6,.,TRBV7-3,TGTGCCAGCAGCTTAACGCCTCTACAGGGTATGGGGGCCAACGTCCTGACTTTC,CASSLTPLQGMGANVLTF
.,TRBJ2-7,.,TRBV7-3,TGTGCCAGCAGCTTGACCGGGACACCCTTCTCCGAGCAGTACTTC,CASSLTGTPFSEQYF
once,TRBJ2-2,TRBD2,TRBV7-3,TGTGCCAGCAGCCTCAGCGGGGGGGACACCGGGGAGCTGTTTTTT,CASSLSGGDTGELFF
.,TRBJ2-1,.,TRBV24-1,TGTGCCACCCAACCCCCTGCGGGGTCCTACAATGAGCAGTTCTTC,CATQPPAGSYNEQFF
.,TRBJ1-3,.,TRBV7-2,TGTGCCAGCAGCTTAGGGGAGGGAACCATATATTTT,CASSLGEGTIYF
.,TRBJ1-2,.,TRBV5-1,TGCGCCAGCAGCTTACACAGGAGCTACTTCTATGGCTACACCTTC,CASSLHRSYFYGYTF
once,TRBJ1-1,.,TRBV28,TGTGCCAGCTACAGGCCGGAGTACACTGAAGCTTTCTTT,CASYRPEYTEAFF
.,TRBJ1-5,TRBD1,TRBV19,TGTGCCAGTAGTGCCTCCGGGACAGCTAGCAATCAGCCCCAGCATTTT,CASSASGTASNQPQHF
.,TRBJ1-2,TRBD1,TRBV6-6,TGTGCCAGCAGTTATGGACAGGCCGTGGGCTACACCTTC,CASSYGQAVGYTF
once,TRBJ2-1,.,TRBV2,TGTGCCAGCACCCAGGACACTTACAATGAGCAGTTCTTC,CASTQDTYNEQFF
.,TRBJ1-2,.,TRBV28,TGTGCCAGCAAGAACGCGGGGACCTATGGCTACACCTTC,CASKNAGTYGYTF
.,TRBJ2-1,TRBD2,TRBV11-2,TGTGCCAGCAGCCGCACTACTAGCGGGGGGGCAGGTGAGCAGTTCTTC,CASSRTTSGGAGEQFF
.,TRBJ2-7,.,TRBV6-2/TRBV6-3,TGTGCCAGCAGTTACGGACAGATCAGATTCTACGAGCAGTACTTC,CASSYGQIRFYEQYF
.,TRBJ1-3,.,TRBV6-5,TGTGCCAGCAGTTACTCGGACAGCTCGTCTGGAAACACCATATATTTT,CASSYSDSSSGNTIYF
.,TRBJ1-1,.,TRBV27,TGTGCCAGCCGTCCCGGTAGCGCCTATCAAGCTTTCTTT,CASRPGSAYQAFF